This passage covers 24 T cell receptor beta chains from one sample sequenced in a study of cytomegalovirus exposure and HLA in healthy donors. PCR was performed using 60 Vbeta and 13 Jbeta primers. Profiled with immunoSEQ multiplex PCR; TCRdb holds only in-frame clones, not every one. Of roughly 34,000 clones in the sample, over 60% were seen once. The sample consisted of PBMCs. Receptors were obtained from a middle-aged man in good health and CMV-seropositive.

This sequence joins TRBV28 and TRBJ2-5, with D perhaps matching TRBD1 (5 bases). V was cut by 9 bases and J by 9 bases, with 14 bases left in between. Germline-derived CDR1 and CDR2 are MDHEN and SYDVKM. CDR3 length: 11 amino acids. CDR3 sequence (DNA): TGTGCCAGTGACAGTTCTTCGGCCCAGTACTTC. This sequence encodes CASDSSSAQYF.

The V call is TRBV6-5, the J call TRBJ1-1; the D is unclear. Germline values: CDR1 MNHEY, CDR2 SVGAGI. Between the trimmed V and J ends, which lost 7 bases and 2 bases, there was a span of 14 bases. The CDR3 consists of 14 residues. The CDR3 loop reads CASTRGARNTEAFF. The CDR3 nucleotides read TGTGCCAGCACCCGAGGTGCACGCAACACTGAAGCTTTCTTT.

The rearrangement uses TRBV6-5 and TRBJ2-3; 14 bases match TRBD2. This CDR3 region has 16 residues. V shed 0 bases and J 6 bases; nucleotides not matched to a gene: 2. CDR1 MNHEY and CDR2 SVGAGI come from the germline V gene. CDR3 nucleotide sequence: TGTGCCAGCAGTTACTCGACTAGCGGGGGGGTGGATACGCAGTATTTT. Translation gives CASSYSTSGGVDTQYF.

The chain has TRBV6-5 and TRBJ2-3, with D possibly being TRBD1 (6 bases). The CDR3 has 16 amino acids. V gave up 4 bases and J gave up 3 bases, with 17 bases separating them. Germline CDR1 is MNHEY and CDR2 is SVGAGI. The CDR3 sequence is CASSWDTRGYTDTQYF. The DNA for the CDR3 is TGTGCCAGCAGTTGGGACACAAGGGGGTATACAGATACGCAGTATTTT.

The genes are TRBV5-4 and TRBJ1-4; TRBD1 might be the D (5 bases). This CDR3 is 13 amino acids long. V was cut by 4 bases and J by 8 bases, with 12 bases left in between. Per germline, CDR1 SGHNT and CDR2 YYREEE (reference sequence). CDR3 protein: CASSVGRGEKLFF. CDR3 coding DNA: TGTGCCAGCAGCGTGGGACGGGGGGAAAAACTGTTTTTT. Full variable domain (missing parts from reference TRBV5-4 and TRBJ1-4): ETGVTQSPTHLIKTRGQQVTLRCSSQSGHNTVSWYQQALGQGPQFIFQYYREEENGRGNFPPRFSGLQFPNYSSELNVNALELDDSALYLCASSVGRGEKLFFGSGTQLSVL.

This clone was counted between two and nine times. This chain joins TRBV4-2 and TRBJ2-5; D remains ambiguous. The V gene lost 0 bases and the J gene lost 7 bases, with 9 bases spanning the gap. This CDR3 has 13 residues. Per the germline V gene, CDR1 is LGHNA and CDR2 is YNFKEQ. This CDR3 reads CASSQEYPGTQYF. The CDR3 region has the DNA TGTGCCAGCAGCCAAGAGTACCCCGGGACCCAGTACTTC.

This clone turned up a few times. The chain combines TRBV6-6 with TRBJ1-2; D is unclear. Trimming shortened V by 1 base and J by 10 bases, and 10 bases separated the two germline ends. The germline V gene encodes CDR1 MNHNY and CDR2 SVGAGI (reference sequence). This CDR3 has 12 amino acids. CDR3 sequence reads: CASSYFDGSYTF. As DNA, the CDR3 is TGTGCCAGCAGTTACTTTGACGGGTCCTACACCTTC.

The V and J genes are TRBV12-5 and TRBJ1-2; D ambiguous. The CDR3 consists of 14 residues. V dropped 6 bases and J dropped 7 bases, with 18 bases sitting between them. Germline CDR1 is LGHNT and CDR2 is FRNRAP. The CDR3 coding sequence is TGTGCTAGTGGCCCCCCGGGAACCGAGGGTGGCTACACCTTC. This sequence encodes CASGPPGTEGGYTF.

The genes are TRBV4-1 and TRBJ1-5; TRBD1 might be the D (5 bases). The CDR3 is 16 amino acids. The V and J ends lost 0 bases and 4 bases respectively, with 13 bases between them. The germline gives CDR1 MGHRA, CDR2 YSYEKL. CDR3 residues: CASSQDGGAGNQPQHF. The CDR3, as DNA: TGCGCCAGCAGCCAAGATGGTGGGGCTGGGAATCAGCCCCAGCATTTT.

The V call is TRBV7-2, the J call TRBJ1-3; D perhaps matches TRBD1 (6 bases). Per germline, CDR1 SGHTA and CDR2 FQGNSA. With 1 base removed from V and 4 bases from J, the gap between germline ends came to 14 bases. This CDR3 spans 16 amino acids. The CDR3 is CASSLGTGQDGNTIYF. The CDR3 nucleotides read TGTGCCAGCAGCTTAGGAACAGGGCAGGACGGAAACACCATATATTTT.

To note about this clone: The germline gene is not matched at one end of the junction; a read error may be the cause. V is TRBV4-1 and J is TRBJ1-4, with D possibly matching TRBD1 (5 bases). The CDR3 loop spans 16 amino acids. Germline assignment: CDR1 MGHRA and CDR2 YSYEKL. CDR3 in amino acids: CARSQGTDSTNEKLFF. CDR3 DNA sequence: TGCGCCCGCAGCCAAGGGACTGATTCAACTAATGAAAAACTGTTTTTT.

The V and J genes are TRBV7-8 and TRBJ2-7; 8 bases map to TRBD1. V lost 5 bases and J lost 3; bases outside the gene matches: 12. The CDR3 runs 16 residues. Germline V gene lookup returns CDR1 SGHVS and CDR2 FQNEAQ. The CDR3 DNA reads TGTGCCAGCAGCCCAGCGGGTGGACAGGGAGTCTACGAGCAGTACTTC. The encoded protein is CASSPAGGQGVYEQYF.

This chain connects TRBV27 to TRBJ2-1, with TRBD1 matching 7 bases. CDR1 is MNHEY, CDR2 SMNVEV, per germline (reference sequence). The CDR3 spans 17 residues. Unmatched junction bases numbered 7, after V lost 2 bases and J lost 0 bases. The CDR3 DNA sequence: TGTGCCAGCAGTTTAGGTCCCGGGACAGCCTCCTACAATGAGCAGTTCTTC. It yields the protein CASSLGPGTASYNEQFF.

A few counts support this clone. CDR3 protein: CASKATGGSYEQYF. The CDR3 DNA reads as TGTGCCAGTAAGGCCACAGGGGGCTCCTACGAGCAGTACTTC. V gene TRBV19 combines with J gene TRBJ2-7; 8 bases map to TRBD1. With 7 bases clipped from V and 0 bases from J, the junction kept 5 bases outside the gene matches. The germline V gene has CDR1 LNHDA and CDR2 SQIVND (reference sequence). The CDR3 is 14 residues long.

V and J are TRBV10-3 and TRBJ1-6; D is possibly TRBD1 (6 bases). V gave up 6 bases and J gave up 0 bases, with 12 bases separating them. Germline assignment: CDR1 ENHRY and CDR2 SYGVKD. The CDR3 is 16 amino acids. The CDR3 sequence is CAIRRQVASYNSPLHF. The CDR3 DNA follows: TGTGCCATCAGGCGACAGGTGGCCTCCTATAATTCACCCCTCCACTTT.

This chain joins TRBV7-8 and TRBJ1-1; no clear D gene. V was trimmed by 6 bases and J by 3 bases, leaving 8 bases between them. The V gene's germline CDR1 is SGHVS and CDR2 FQNEAQ. This CDR3 has 12 residues. For the CDR3, the DNA is TGTGCCAGCAGTCGTGGGCACACTGAAGCTTTCTTT. Protein sequence: CASSRGHTEAFF.

The rearrangement links TRBV6-1 to TRBJ1-5, with TRBD1 matching 7 bases. Unmatched junction bases numbered 8, after V lost 6 bases and J lost 3 bases. Germline CDR1 MNHNS, CDR2 SASEGT. The CDR3 loop spans 15 amino acids. The CDR3 is CASSAQQGLNQPQHF. DNA for the CDR3: TGTGCCAGCAGCGCTCAACAGGGGCTCAATCAGCCCCAGCATTTT.

The gene calls are TRBV11-3 and TRBJ2-1; no reliable D call. Germline V gives CDR1 SGHNT, CDR2 YENEEA. V lost 0 bases, J lost 9 bases, and 9 bases lay in between. This CDR3 is 13 amino acids long. CDR3 region: CASSLEVFSEQFF. CDR3 nucleotides: TGTGCCAGCAGCTTAGAAGTTTTCAGTGAGCAGTTCTTC. Supplemented by reference TRBV11-3 and TRBJ2-1, the full variable domain reads EAGVVQSPRYKIIEKKQPVAFWCNPISGHNTLYWYLQNLGQGPELLIRYENEEAVDDSQLPKDRFSAERLKGVDSTLKIQPAELGDSAVYLCASSLEVFSEQFFGPGTRLTVL.

This clone was seen once. Since the CDR3 does not end with the conserved phenylalanine or tryptophan, this likely comes from a read error. The rearrangement links TRBV2 to TRBJ1-1; no firm D call. The V and J ends lost 3 bases and 3 bases respectively, with 5 bases between them. This CDR3 has 12 amino acids. In germline, CDR1 is SNHLY, CDR2 FYNNEI. As DNA, the CDR3 is TGTGCCAGCAGTGACGGGTACACTGAAGCTTTCCTT. Translation gives CASSDGYTEAFL.

This sequence joins TRBV6-5 and TRBJ2-5; 10 bases map to TRBD1. Germline-derived CDR1 and CDR2 are MNHEY and SVGAGI. The CDR3 is 14 amino acids. Trimming took 6 bases from V and 11 from J; bases not matched to a gene: 12. CDR3 in amino acids: CASSASDRGGEQYF. The CDR3 DNA reads as TGTGCCAGCAGCGCTTCGGACAGGGGGGGGGAGCAGTACTTC.

The chain carries TRBV5-4 and TRBJ2-1; D remains ambiguous. Trimming took off 4 bases at V and 2 bases at J, with 7 bases between the two ends. Germline values: CDR1 SGHNT, CDR2 YYREEE (reference sequence). The length of the CDR3 is 13 residues. In DNA, the CDR3 is TGTGCCAGCAGCCCACCAGCCTACAATGAGCAGTTCTTC. Protein sequence: CASSPPAYNEQFF.

The chain joins TRBV2 to TRBJ1-2; D gene unclear. The CDR3 contains 16 residues. CDR1 is SNHLY and CDR2 is FYNNEI in the germline V gene. The V end was cut by 2 bases, the J end by 4 bases, with 17 bases between. Here the CDR3 reads CASSERALGGTYGYTF. In DNA form, the CDR3 reads TGTGCCAGCAGTGAAAGGGCTCTGGGAGGAACCTATGGCTACACCTTC.

This chain joins TRBV9 and TRBJ1-2; 7 nucleotides line up with TRBD1. This CDR3 is 17 amino acids long. Trimming took 4 bases from V and 8 from J; bases not matched to a gene: 20. In germline, CDR1 is SGDLS, CDR2 YYNGEE. For the CDR3, the DNA is TGTGCCAGCAGCCTAGAGACTATGCGTCCGGACAGGAGCGGCTACACCTTC. It codes for CASSLETMRPDRSGYTF.

By share of the sample, this clone is medium-sized. The chain carries TRBV6-1 and TRBJ2-1, with 8 bases identical to TRBD2. V was pared by 0 bases and J by 3 bases, with 1 base of the junction left unmatched. CDR3 length: 15 residues. Germline CDR1 and CDR2: MNHNS and SASEGT. This chain's CDR3 is CASSEAAGGYNEQFF. The CDR3 nucleotides are TGTGCCAGCAGTGAAGCTGCGGGGGGCTACAATGAGCAGTTCTTC.